This T cell receptor beta chain emerged from a study of CD8 T cells in ankylosing spondylitis. Study-wide results and limits: The study identified a TCR beta motif of roughly eight highly homologous variants that appeared characteristic of ankylosing spondylitis blood.

Each CDR3 protein gets one entry after TCRdb re-called the 5' RACE reads with MiXCR. The data contain 450,000 or so distinct CDR3 sequences, 25% to 30% of them singletons. On this clonotype itself: Its antigen is undetermined.

The CDR3 contains 13 residues. The germline V gene encodes CDR1 MGHRA and CDR2 YSYEKL. Trimming removed 3 bases at V and 6 bases at J, with 9 bases between. The chain joins TRBV4-1 to TRBJ1-5; D gene uncertain. The clonotype was recovered from a male donor with ankylosing spondylitis. Material for sequencing was blood, either unsorted or a sorted T cell fraction (not recorded which). The CDR3 region has the DNA TGCGCCAGCAGCCAGGAAGGGTCTCAGCCCCAGCATTTT. It yields the protein CASSQEGSQPQHF.